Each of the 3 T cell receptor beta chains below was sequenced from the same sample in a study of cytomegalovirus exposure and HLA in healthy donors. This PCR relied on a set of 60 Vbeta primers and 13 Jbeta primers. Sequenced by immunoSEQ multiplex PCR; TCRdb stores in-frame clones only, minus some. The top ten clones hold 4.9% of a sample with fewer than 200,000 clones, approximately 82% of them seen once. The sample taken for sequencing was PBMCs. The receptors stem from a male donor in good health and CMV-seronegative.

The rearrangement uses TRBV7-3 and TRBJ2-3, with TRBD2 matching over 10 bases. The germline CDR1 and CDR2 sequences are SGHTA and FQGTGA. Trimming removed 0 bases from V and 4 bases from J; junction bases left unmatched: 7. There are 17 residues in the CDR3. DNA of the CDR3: TGTGCCAGCAGCTTAACGAGGCTAGCGGGAGATTCAGATACGCAGTATTTT. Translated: CASSLTRLAGDSDTQYF.

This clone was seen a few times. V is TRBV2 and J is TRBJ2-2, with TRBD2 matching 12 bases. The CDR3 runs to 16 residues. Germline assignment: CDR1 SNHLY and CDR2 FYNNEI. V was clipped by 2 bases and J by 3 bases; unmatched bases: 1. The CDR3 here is CASSETSGGYTGELFF. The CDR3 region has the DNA TGTGCCAGCAGTGAAACTAGCGGGGGGTACACCGGGGAGCTGTTTTTT.

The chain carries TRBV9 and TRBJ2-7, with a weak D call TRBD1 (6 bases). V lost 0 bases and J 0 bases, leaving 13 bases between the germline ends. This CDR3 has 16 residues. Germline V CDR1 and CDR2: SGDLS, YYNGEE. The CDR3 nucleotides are TGTGCCAGCAGCGTAGGGGGGACACCGAGCTCCTACGAGCAGTACTTC. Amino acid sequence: CASSVGGTPSSYEQYF.